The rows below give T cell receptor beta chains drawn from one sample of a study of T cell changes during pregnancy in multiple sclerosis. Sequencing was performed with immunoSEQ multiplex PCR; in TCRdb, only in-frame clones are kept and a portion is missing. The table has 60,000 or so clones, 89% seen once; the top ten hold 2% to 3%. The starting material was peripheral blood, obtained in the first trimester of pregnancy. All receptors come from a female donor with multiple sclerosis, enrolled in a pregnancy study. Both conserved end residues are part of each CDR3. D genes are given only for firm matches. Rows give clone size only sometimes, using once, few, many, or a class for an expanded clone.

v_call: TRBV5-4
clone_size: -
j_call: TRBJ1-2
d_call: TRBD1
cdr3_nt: TGTGCCAGCAGGGGGACAGACACAGGGAGTGGCTATGGCTACACCTTC
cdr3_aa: CASRGTDTGSGYGYTF

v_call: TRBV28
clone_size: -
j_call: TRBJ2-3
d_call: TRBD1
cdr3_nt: TGTGCCAGCAAAAGACAGGGATCAGATACGCAGTATTTT
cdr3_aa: CASKRQGSDTQYF

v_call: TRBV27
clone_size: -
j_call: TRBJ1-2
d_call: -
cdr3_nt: TGTGCCAGCAGTTCCCTTGGGGGGGAGGGTTTCTATGGCTACACCTTC
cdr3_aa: CASSSLGGEGFYGYTF

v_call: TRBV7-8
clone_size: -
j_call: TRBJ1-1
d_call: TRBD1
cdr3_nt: TGTGCCAGCAGCGCAGGGGGCGAGGTTGAAGCTTTCTTT
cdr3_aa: CASSAGGEVEAFF

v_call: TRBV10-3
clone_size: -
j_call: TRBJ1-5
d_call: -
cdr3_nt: TGTGCCATCAGTCTGGACAGCGATCAGCCCCAGCATTTT
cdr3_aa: CAISLDSDQPQHF

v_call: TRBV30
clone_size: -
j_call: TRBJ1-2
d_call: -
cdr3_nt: TGTGCCTGGAGTGTTGGTGATACTTATGGCTACACCTTC
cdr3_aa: CAWSVGDTYGYTF

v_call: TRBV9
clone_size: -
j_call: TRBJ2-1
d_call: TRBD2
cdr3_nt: TGTGCCAGCAGCATAGGGACTAGCGGGGACTACAATGAGCAGTTCTTC
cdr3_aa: CASSIGTSGDYNEQFF

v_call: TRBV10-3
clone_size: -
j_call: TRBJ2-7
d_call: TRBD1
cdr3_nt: TGTGCCATCTCTAATCGGACAGGGACGGACGAGCAGTACTTC
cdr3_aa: CAISNRTGTDEQYF

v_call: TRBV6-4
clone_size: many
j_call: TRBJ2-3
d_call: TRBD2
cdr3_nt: TGTGCCAGCAGTGATAGCGGGGGGGCCACAGATACGCAGTATTTT
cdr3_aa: CASSDSGGATDTQYF

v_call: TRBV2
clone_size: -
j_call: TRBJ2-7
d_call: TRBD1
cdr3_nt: TGTGCCAGCAGTGAACTCCAGGGGGTGTACTTC
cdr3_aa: CASSELQGVYF

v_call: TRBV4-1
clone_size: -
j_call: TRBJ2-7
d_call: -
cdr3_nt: TGCGCCAGCAGCCAAGGTGTTTCCGGGGAGGAGTACTTC
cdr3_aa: CASSQGVSGEEYF

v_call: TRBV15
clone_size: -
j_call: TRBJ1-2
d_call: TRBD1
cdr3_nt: TGTGCCACCAGCAGAGATCGGGCTCTGGGGACAGGGGTTTTTAACTATGGCTACACCTTC
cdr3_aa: CATSRDRALGTGVFNYGYTF

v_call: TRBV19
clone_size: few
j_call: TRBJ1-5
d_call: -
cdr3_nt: TGTGCCAGTGCATCGTTGGGGGCTAGCAATCAGCCCCAGCATTTT
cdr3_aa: CASASLGASNQPQHF